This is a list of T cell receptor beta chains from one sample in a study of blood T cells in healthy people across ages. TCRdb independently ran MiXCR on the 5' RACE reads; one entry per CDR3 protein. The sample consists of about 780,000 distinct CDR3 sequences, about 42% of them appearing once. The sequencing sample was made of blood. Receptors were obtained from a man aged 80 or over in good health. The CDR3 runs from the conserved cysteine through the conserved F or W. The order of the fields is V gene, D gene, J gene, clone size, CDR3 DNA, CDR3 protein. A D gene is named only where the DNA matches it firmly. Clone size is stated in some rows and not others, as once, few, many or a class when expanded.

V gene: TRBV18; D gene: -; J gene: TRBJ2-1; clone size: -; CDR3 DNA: TGTGCCAGCTCACCTTCTAGCGTATTGGATTACAATGAGCAGTTCTTC; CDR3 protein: CASSPSSVLDYNEQFF
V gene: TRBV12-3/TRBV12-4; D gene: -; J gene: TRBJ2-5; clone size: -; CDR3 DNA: TGTGCCAGTAAGACCGGGGAGACCCAGTACTTC; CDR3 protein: CASKTGETQYF
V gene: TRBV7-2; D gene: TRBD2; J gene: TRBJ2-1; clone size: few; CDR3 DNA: TGTGCCAGCAGCACCGGACTAGCGCACTACAATGAGCAGTTCTTC; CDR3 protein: CASSTGLAHYNEQFF
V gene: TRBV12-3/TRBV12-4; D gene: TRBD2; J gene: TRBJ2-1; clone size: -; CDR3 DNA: TGTGCCAGCAGTCCCCTTCGACTAGCGGGAGGGCGTAATGAGCAGTTCTTC; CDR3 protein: CASSPLRLAGGRNEQFF
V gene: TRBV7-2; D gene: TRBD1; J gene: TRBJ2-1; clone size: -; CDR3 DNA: TGTGCCAGCAGCGGGGGGACAGGGGGAAATGAGCAGTTCTTC; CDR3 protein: CASSGGTGGNEQFF
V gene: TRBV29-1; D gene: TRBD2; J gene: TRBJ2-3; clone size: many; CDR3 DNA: TGCAGCGTTGAAGAGCGGGAGGCCCGGTCAGATACGCAGTATTTT; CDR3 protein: CSVEEREARSDTQYF
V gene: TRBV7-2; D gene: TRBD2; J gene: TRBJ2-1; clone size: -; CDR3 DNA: TGTGCCAGCAGCTCAGGGACTAGCGGGAGAGACTACAATGAGCAGTTCTTC; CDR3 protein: CASSSGTSGRDYNEQFF
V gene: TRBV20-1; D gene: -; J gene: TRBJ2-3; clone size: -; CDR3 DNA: TGCAGTGCGCCTCAGGGGTCTGCAGATACGCAGTATTTT; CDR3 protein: CSAPQGSADTQYF
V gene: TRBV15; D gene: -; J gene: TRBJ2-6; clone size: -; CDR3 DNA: TGTGCCACCAGCCTAGGAAGCTCTGGGGCCAACGTCCTGACTTTC; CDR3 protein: CATSLGSSGANVLTF
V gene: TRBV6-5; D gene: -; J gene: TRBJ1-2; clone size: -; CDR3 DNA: TGTGCCAGCAGTTACGTAAACGAACTCGGAAGTTATGGCTACACCTTC; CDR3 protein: CASSYVNELGSYGYTF
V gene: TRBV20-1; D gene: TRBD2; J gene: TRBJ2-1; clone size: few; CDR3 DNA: TGCAGTGCTTTTCTAGCGGGAAAGTCCTACAATGAGCAGTTCTTC; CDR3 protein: CSAFLAGKSYNEQFF
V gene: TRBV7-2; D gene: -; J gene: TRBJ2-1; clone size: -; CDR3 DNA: TGTGCCAGCAGCTTAGCGGGGGGGGGCGAGGAGCAGTTCTTC; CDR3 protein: CASSLAGGGEEQFF